This T cell receptor beta chain was profiled in a study of blood T cell repertoires in COVID-19 (dated by TCRdb to between 2020 and 2021). The study in broad terms: Collaborator samples came from the United States, Italy and Spain and covered acute and convalescent phases of COVID-19. The material from the prospective study consisted of cDNA or gDNA derived from T cells, B-cell-depleted T cells, or PBMCs. HLA class I and class II types, where available, came from metadata supplied by the sample provider rather than from assay-based typing. The repertoires were released in a freely available public database intended as a resource for research on the immune response to SARS-CoV-2. Samples came from the ongoing ImmuneRACE study (first 160 participants) plus 1,254 subjects from 6 global collaborators. The sample metadata nearly always contained a de-identified subject ID, COVID-19 status, age in years and sex. Subjects who had been exposed to COVID-19, were actively infected with it, or had recovered from it provided the deeply sampled blood TCRbeta repertoires that made up the dataset. The full study reports these points: Clinical and demographic metadata were provided uncurated, with the amount varying by source and participant.

Relative to germline, V is 0 bases shorter and J is 6 bases shorter, with 24 bases between their ends. The CDR3 measures 18 amino acids from cysteine to phenylalanine. Only the CDR3 DNA stays, 54 bases, in frame from base 1. CDR1 and CDR2 are read off the germline V gene (reference sequence) as MNHEY and SMNVEV. TCRbeta CDR3 regions were amplified from genomic DNA by means of the immunoSEQ Assay, a bias-controlled multiplex PCR. Under the source paper's analysis protocol: Within the assay, amplification of reference gene primers was used to estimate how many nucleated cells each sample contained. Sequence reads were collapsed and filtered to measure the absolute abundance of every unique TCRbeta CDR3 rearrangement. For each sample, productive Simpson clonality was calculated as the square root of Simpson's diversity index over productive rearrangements. As stored in TCRdb, this immuneACCESS dataset retains in-frame rearrangements with V and J assigned. A fraction of the clones does not appear; measured against another copy, unresolved V genes explain less than half of the discrepancy, and the remainder lacks a known reason. Clone size and V and J calls were adopted from that table, with D and trimming inferred from the DNA. This sample is represented by some 190,000 clones; roughly 84% of them were singletons. Under 4% of the sample rests with the top ten.

Enrolling through a virtual design, the prospective study's participants ranged in age from roughly 18 to 95 years and lived across 20 to 25 United States geographic areas. Cohort assignment in the prospective study relied on participant-reported clinical history from a screening survey and a study questionnaire. A participant counted as exposed if, within 2 weeks of entering the study, that participant had been in contact with someone who had a PCR-confirmed or clinician-diagnosed COVID-19 case. In the prospective study, whole blood, serum and a nasopharyngeal or oropharyngeal swab were collected from each participant by mobile phlebotomists. Over a roughly two-month period, participants in the prospective study had the option of providing additional blood draws and questionnaires. Before DNA extraction, blood samples from the prospective study were shipped at room temperature or frozen. Regarding this clone: Its antigen is unknown. Per-nucleotide qualities are absent, and no much larger clonotype sits a single base away.

The sample was PBMCs or T cells enriched from blood (not recorded which). The origin of this receptor is a woman aged 25 to 45 who had been exposed to COVID-19. The V gene is TRBV27 and the J gene is TRBJ2-7; possibly the D gene is TRBD1, per 5 matching bases. The CDR3 reads as follows: CASSLSGPLGYRPGEQYF. The nucleotide sequence is TGTGCCAGCAGTTTATCGGGGCCCCTCGGATACCGGCCCGGCGAGCAGTACTTC.